Each of the 17 T cell receptor beta chains below was sequenced from the same sample in a study of blood T cell repertoires in COVID-19. The repertoire was sequenced with immunoSEQ multiplex PCR; TCRdb's copy has only in-frame clones and lacks some. The sample includes about 210,000 clones, 75% to 85% seen only once; the top ten take around 4%. Sequenced: PBMCs or T cells enriched from blood (not recorded which). These receptors all come from a young man with acute COVID-19.

The rearrangement links TRBV19 to TRBJ2-3; TRBD1 matches at 12 bases. Germline V gene data show CDR1 as LNHDA and CDR2 as SQIVND (reference sequence). Trimming took 8 bases from V and 5 from J; bases not matched to a gene: 14. The CDR3 extends over 17 amino acids. As DNA, the CDR3 is TGTGCCAGTCGCTCTGTCGGGACAGGGGGCTACGGAGATACGCAGTATTTT. It translates to CASRSVGTGGYGDTQYF.

The chain employs TRBV27 and TRBJ1-5, with D uncertain. The CDR3 covers 13 residues. The V end was cut by 5 bases, the J end by 7 bases, with 12 bases between. Germline loops: CDR1 MNHEY, CDR2 SMNVEV (reference sequence). CDR3 bases: TGTGCCAGCAGTCCGCGTTTGCTACAGCCCCAGCATTTT. Translating gives CASSPRLLQPQHF.

The gene calls are TRBV5-4 and TRBJ2-3; TRBD1 agrees at 8 bases. This CDR3 region has 14 residues. Germline trimming cut 2 bases from V and 3 bases from J; bases unmatched to any gene: 2. Germline V lookup: CDR1 SGHNT, CDR2 YYREEE (reference sequence). The CDR3 reads CASSFDRGTDTQYF. CDR3 coding DNA: TGTGCCAGCAGCTTCGACAGGGGTACAGATACGCAGTATTTT.

V gene TRBV28 combines with J gene TRBJ2-2; TRBD2 aligns across 10 bases. The CDR3 has 15 amino acids. The V segment lost 7 bases and the J segment 7 bases; nucleotides outside the gene matches: 9. CDR1 and CDR2 (germline): MDHEN, SYDVKM. CDR3 coding DNA: TGTGCCAGCACCTTTAGCGGGGGGCGAAACGGGGAGCTGTTTTTT. Amino acids: CASTFSGGRNGELFF.

The chain is built from TRBV7-6 and TRBJ2-5, with D possibly matching TRBD2 (5 bases). CDR1 and CDR2 from the germline V gene are SGHVS and FNYEAQ. CDR3 length: 13 residues. The V and J ends lost 4 bases and 3 bases respectively, with 9 bases between them. The DNA of the CDR3 is TGTGCCAGCAGCTCCGGGGTAGAAGAGACCCAGTACTTC. Amino acid sequence: CASSSGVEETQYF.

On this clone: Other nucleotide sequences from this sample produce the same CDR3. The gene calls are TRBV7-6 and TRBJ1-1, with 9 positions matching TRBD1. The J segment lost 1 base and the V segment lost 5 bases, leaving 2 bases of the junction unmatched. The CDR3 has 14 amino acids. The germline V gene has CDR1 SGHVS and CDR2 FNYEAQ. CDR3 sequence reads: CASSVTGGNTEAFF. The CDR3 DNA reads as TGTGCCAGCAGCGTGACAGGGGGGAACACTGAAGCTTTCTTT.

V is TRBV10-3 and J is TRBJ2-3; 11 nucleotides line up with TRBD2. Germline CDR1 reads ENHRY; CDR2 reads SYGVKD. The ends lost 10 bases at V and 4 bases at J; junction bases unmatched: 7. The CDR3 runs 14 residues. The CDR3 nucleotides are TGTGCCACCCGGACTAGCGGGCGGGCAGATACGCAGTATTTT. Protein sequence: CATRTSGRADTQYF.

The rearrangement links TRBV7-4 to TRBJ2-5; the D is unclear. The CDR3 loop spans 14 amino acids. With 0 bases removed from V and 2 bases from J, the gap between germline ends came to 7 bases. CDR1 is SGHVT, CDR2 SQSDAQ, per germline. In DNA, the CDR3 is TGTGCCAGCAGCTTAGCTCTACGTCAAGAGACCCAGTACTTC. Amino acids: CASSLALRQETQYF.

This sequence joins TRBV5-6 and TRBJ1-2; D is possibly TRBD1 (6 bases). The CDR3 totals 15 residues. V shed 0 bases and J shed 3 bases, with 12 bases lying between them. Germline loops: CDR1 SGHDT, CDR2 YYEEEE. The DNA for the CDR3 is TGTGCCAGCAGCTTGGGGTGGGACAACCACTATGGCTACACCTTC. Protein product: CASSLGWDNHYGYTF.

V and J are TRBV4-1 and TRBJ1-6, with D tentatively TRBD1 (5 bases). Germline CDR1 MGHRA, CDR2 YSYEKL. This CDR3 region has 15 residues. The V end was cut by 5 bases, the J end by 8 bases, with 16 bases between. The CDR3 region is CASSYAGWSDSPLHF. Here the CDR3 DNA reads TGCGCCAGCAGCTACGCAGGGTGGTCGGATTCACCCCTCCACTTT.

This chain connects TRBV1 to TRBJ1-1. TRBV1 is marked as a pseudogene. The CDR3 spans 13 residues. This CDR3 reads CTPPGGRDTEAFF. For the CDR3, the DNA is TGCACCCCCCCGGGGGGTAGGGACACTGAAGCTTTCTTT.

On this clone itself: Other DNA sequences of this sample code for an identical CDR3. The chain has TRBV7-6 and TRBJ2-5, with 8 nucleotides matching TRBD2. Germline CDR1 is SGHVS and CDR2 is FNYEAQ. Trimming at V came to 5 bases and at J to 2 bases, leaving 4 bases not matched to a gene. CDR3 length: 14 amino acids. The CDR3 DNA reads as TGTGCCAGCAGCCGGGGGGGCCCACAAGAGACCCAGTACTTC. Translated, it gives CASSRGGPQETQYF. Full variable domain (outside the CDR3, taken from reference TRBV7-6 and TRBJ2-5): GAGVSQSPRYKVTKRGQDVALRCDPISGHVSLYWYRQALGQGPEFLTYFNYEAQQDKSGLPNDRFSAERPEGSISTLTIQRTEQRDSAMYRCASSRGGPQETQYFGPGTRLLVL.

The chain joins TRBV6-4 to TRBJ1-6; 7 bases align to TRBD1. CDR3 size: 14 residues. Looked up from germline, CDR1 is MRHNA and CDR2 is SNTAGT. J lost 7 bases, V lost 4 bases, and 4 bases had no gene match. The chain's CDR3 is CASSAPGQNSPLHF. The CDR3, as DNA: TGTGCCAGCAGTGCACCGGGACAGAATTCACCCCTCCACTTT.

The chain employs TRBV28 and TRBJ1-5; the D gene is possibly TRBD1 (5 bases). The CDR3 has 15 residues. V was pared by 5 bases and J by 3 bases, with 14 bases between. The germline V gene encodes CDR1 MDHEN and CDR2 SYDVKM. The CDR3 protein is CASSELGGFNQPQHF. The CDR3 DNA reads TGTGCCAGCAGTGAACTGGGGGGGTTCAATCAGCCCCAGCATTTT.

This clone was found once. The chain recombines TRBV18 with TRBJ2-5, with a weak D call TRBD1 (5 bases). Germline lookup yields CDR1 KGHSH and CDR2 LQKENI. The CDR3 is made up of 13 amino acids. The ends were cut back, 4 bases at V and 3 bases at J, with 9 bases in the middle. CDR3: CASSRGRKETQYF. The CDR3 nucleotides read TGTGCCAGCTCACGGGGCAGAAAAGAGACCCAGTACTTC.

The rearrangement links TRBV28 to TRBJ2-3; D is uncertain. The germline V gene encodes CDR1 MDHEN and CDR2 SYDVKM. The CDR3 covers 14 residues. V was pared by 3 bases and J by 0 bases, with 7 bases between. The CDR3 region has the DNA TGTGCCAGCAGTTTTCTGTCCAGCACAGATACGCAGTATTTT. Its translation is CASSFLSSTDTQYF.

The chain is built from TRBV6-5 and TRBJ1-6, with TRBD1 matching over 7 bases. This CDR3 spans 14 amino acids. The trim removed 5 bases at V and 7 bases at J, leaving 5 bases unmatched. CDR1 MNHEY and CDR2 SVGAGI come from the germline V gene. CDR3 nucleotide sequence: TGTGCCAGCAGTCCGACAGGGCCCAATTCACCCCTCCACTTT. Residues: CASSPTGPNSPLHF.